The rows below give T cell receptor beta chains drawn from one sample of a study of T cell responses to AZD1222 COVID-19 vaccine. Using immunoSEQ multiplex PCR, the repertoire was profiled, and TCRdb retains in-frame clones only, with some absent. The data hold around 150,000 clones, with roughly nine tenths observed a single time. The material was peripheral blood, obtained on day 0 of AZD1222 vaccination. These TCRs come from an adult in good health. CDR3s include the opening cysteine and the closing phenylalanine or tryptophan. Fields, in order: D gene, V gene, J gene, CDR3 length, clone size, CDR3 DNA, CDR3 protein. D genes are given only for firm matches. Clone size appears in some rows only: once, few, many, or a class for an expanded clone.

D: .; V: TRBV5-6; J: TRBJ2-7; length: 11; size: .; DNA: TGTGCCAGCAGCTCCGTTTACGAGCAGTACTTC; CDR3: CASSSVYEQYF
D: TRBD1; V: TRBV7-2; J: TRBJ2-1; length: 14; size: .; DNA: TGTGCCAGCAAAGGCAGGGGGTCCTACAATGAGCAGTTCTTC; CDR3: CASKGRGSYNEQFF
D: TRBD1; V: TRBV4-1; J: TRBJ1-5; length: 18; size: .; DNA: TGCGCCAGCAGCCATCTCCCGGGACAGGGCGATAGCAATCAGCCCCAGCATTTT; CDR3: CASSHLPGQGDSNQPQHF
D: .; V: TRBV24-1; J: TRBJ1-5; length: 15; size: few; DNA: TGTGCCACCAGCCAGGGACGCAACAACAATCAGCCCCAGCATTTT; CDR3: CATSQGRNNNQPQHF
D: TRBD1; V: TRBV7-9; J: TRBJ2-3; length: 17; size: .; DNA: TGTGCCAGCAGCTTATCCCCGGGACAGGGGGGACCAGATACGCAGTATTTT; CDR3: CASSLSPGQGGPDTQYF
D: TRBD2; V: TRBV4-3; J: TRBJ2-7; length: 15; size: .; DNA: TGCGCCAGCAGCCAAGGACGGGGGGGAAGCTACGAGCAGTACTTC; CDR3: CASSQGRGGSYEQYF
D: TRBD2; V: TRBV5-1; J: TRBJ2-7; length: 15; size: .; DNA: TGCGCCAGCAGTTCCTTAGCGGGAGGGCCCCTCGAGCAGTACTTC; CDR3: CASSSLAGGPLEQYF
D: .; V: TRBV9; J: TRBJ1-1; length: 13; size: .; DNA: TGTGCCAGCAGCGTTGCAGAGAACACTGAAGCTTTCTTT; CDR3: CASSVAENTEAFF
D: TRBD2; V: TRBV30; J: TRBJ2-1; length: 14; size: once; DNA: TGTGCCTGGGAAACTAGCGGGAGCGGGGATGAGCAGTTCTTC; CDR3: CAWETSGSGDEQFF
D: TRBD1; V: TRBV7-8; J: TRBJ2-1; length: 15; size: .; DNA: TGTGCCAGCAGCTTACGGGACAGGGGCGACAATGAGCAGTTCTTC; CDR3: CASSLRDRGDNEQFF
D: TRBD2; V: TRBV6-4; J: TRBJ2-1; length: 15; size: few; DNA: TGTGCCAGCAGTACTAGCGGGGGGGCAAGCAATGAGCAGTTCTTC; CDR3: CASSTSGGASNEQFF
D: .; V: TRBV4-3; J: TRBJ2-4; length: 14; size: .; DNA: TGCGCCAGCAGCCAAGAGTTTGCAGAAAACATTCAGTACTTC; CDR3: CASSQEFAENIQYF
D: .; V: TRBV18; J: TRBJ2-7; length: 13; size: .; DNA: TGTGCCAGCTCACCAGGGGAAACTACCACAAAGTACTTC; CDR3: CASSPGETTTKYF
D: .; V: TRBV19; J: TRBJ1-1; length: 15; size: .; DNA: TGTGCCAGTAGTCCCAACCGCGGGGTGGAAACTGAAGCTTTCTTT; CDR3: CASSPNRGVETEAFF
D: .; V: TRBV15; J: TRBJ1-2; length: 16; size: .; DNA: TGTGCCACCAGCAGAGATCGGCCAGAGATAAACTATGGCTACACCTTC; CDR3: CATSRDRPEINYGYTF
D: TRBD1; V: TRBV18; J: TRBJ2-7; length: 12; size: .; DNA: TGTGCCAGCGGGGACAGCGACTACGAGCAGTACTTC; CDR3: CASGDSDYEQYF